These T cell receptor beta chains were read from a single sample in a study of T cell responses to AZD1222 COVID-19 vaccine. Method: immunoSEQ multiplex PCR; TCRdb's copy keeps in-frame clones and lacks some. The data hold 140,000 or so clones, with approximately 91% observed a single time. The material was peripheral blood, obtained 28 days after the second AZD1222 dose. The receptors shown here come from an adult who received the AZD1222 COVID-19 vaccine. CDR3s include the opening cysteine and the closing phenylalanine or tryptophan. The order of the fields is clone size, J gene, V gene, D gene, CDR3 DNA, CDR3 protein. D genes are given only for firm matches. Clone size is not always given. Where it is, it says once, few, many or a class for expanded clones.

>once|TRBJ1-1|TRBV5-6|-
TGTGCCAGCAGCTTGCCGGGATCCTCGAACACTGAAGCTTTCTTT
CASSLPGSSNTEAFF
>-|TRBJ2-7|TRBV7-3|-
TGTGCCAGCAGCTCGGACCCTTCCACGGGAGCGAGAGAGCAGTACTTC
CASSSDPSTGAREQYF
>-|TRBJ2-5|TRBV7-9|-
TGTGCCAGCAGCTTAGGGGGCGGCCAAGAGACCCAGTACTTC
CASSLGGGQETQYF
>-|TRBJ1-5|TRBV2|-
TGTGCCAGCAGGGAGAACTCCAATCAGCCCCAGCATTTT
CASRENSNQPQHF
>-|TRBJ2-3|TRBV4-2|-
TGTGCCACCACCCTGGTGGGGACCGGCACAGATACGCAGTATTTT
CATTLVGTGTDTQYF
>-|TRBJ2-1|TRBV2|TRBD1
TGTGCCAGCAGTCGGGACAGACGTACAGATGAGCAGTTCTTC
CASSRDRRTDEQFF
>-|TRBJ2-1|TRBV7-2|TRBD1
TGTGCCAGCAGCTTAGCTGGGACAGGGGAGTACAATGAGCAGTTCTTC
CASSLAGTGEYNEQFF
>few|TRBJ1-3|TRBV7-3|TRBD1
TGTGCCAGCAGCCAAAGGACAGGGAGGCCCCTCGAAGGAAACACCATATATTTT
CASSQRTGRPLEGNTIYF
>-|TRBJ1-5|TRBV15|-
TGTGCCACCAGCAGGGGGGATAGCAATCAGCCCCAGCATTTT
CATSRGDSNQPQHF
>-|TRBJ1-2|TRBV5-6|-
TGTGCCAGCAGCTTGGGGGACCGCAACTATGGCTACACCTTC
CASSLGDRNYGYTF
>-|TRBJ1-1|TRBV28|TRBD1
TGTGCCAGCAGTCAGGGGGGCACTGAAGCTTTCTTT
CASSQGGTEAFF
>-|TRBJ2-2|TRBV3-1/TRBV3-2|TRBD2
TGTGCCAGCAGCCAAGATGTTGGGACTAGCCGCACCGGGGAGCTGTTTTTT
CASSQDVGTSRTGELFF
>-|TRBJ1-5|TRBV27|-
TGTGCCAGCAGTTTTGGGCAGGGAGGTAATCAGCCCCAGCATTTT
CASSFGQGGNQPQHF
>-|TRBJ1-1|TRBV19|-
TGTGCCAGTAATCGAGTGCGGAACACTGAAGCTTTCTTT
CASNRVRNTEAFF
>-|TRBJ2-3|TRBV6-5|-
TGTGCCAGCAGTCCCCTTACCACAGATACGCAGTATTTT
CASSPLTTDTQYF
>once|TRBJ2-1|TRBV9|TRBD2
TGTGCCAGCAGCCCCACGGGGGGGAGAACCTACAATGAGCAGTTCTTC
CASSPTGGRTYNEQFF
>-|TRBJ1-1|TRBV6-1|TRBD1
TGTGCCAGCAGTGAATGGGGGACAGCTATCAGCACTGAAGCTTTCTTT
CASSEWGTAISTEAFF
>-|TRBJ2-1|TRBV7-3|-
TGTGCCAGCAGCTTCGGTGAGCAGTTCTTC
CASSFGEQFF
>-|TRBJ1-6|TRBV19|TRBD1
TGTGCCAGTAGGCGTGGGACAGGGACATACTCCTATAATTCACCCCTCCACTTT
CASRRGTGTYSYNSPLHF
>-|TRBJ2-3|TRBV5-8|-
TGTGCCAGCAGCCCTGGTTCATCTGACACAGATACGCAGTATTTT
CASSPGSSDTDTQYF
>-|TRBJ1-5|TRBV6-9|-
TGTGCCAGCAGTTATCAGAATAGCAATCAGCCCCAGCATTTT
CASSYQNSNQPQHF
>-|TRBJ1-5|TRBV10-2|TRBD1
TGCGCCAGCAGTGACCCCGGACAGGTTTCAAAGCAACAGCCCCAGCATTTT
CASSDPGQVSKQQPQHF
>-|TRBJ2-2|TRBV7-2|TRBD1
TGTGCCAGCAGCATTAATACCGGGACAGGAATGAGCGCCGGGGAGCTGTTTTTT
CASSINTGTGMSAGELFF
>-|TRBJ1-1|TRBV5-1|TRBD1
TGCGCCAGCAGCCCCTTGACAGGGATGAACACTGAAGCTTTCTTT
CASSPLTGMNTEAFF
>-|TRBJ1-2|TRBV6-5|TRBD1
TGTGCCAGCAGTTACTCGAGGACAGGGTTTGGTGGCTACACCTTC
CASSYSRTGFGGYTF
>-|TRBJ1-3|TRBV11-3|-
TGTGCCAGCAGCTCGACTGGAAACACCATATATTTT
CASSSTGNTIYF
>-|TRBJ1-2|TRBV3-1/TRBV3-2|TRBD1
TGTGCCAGCAGCCAAGCCGGGACAGGGGAGGTTCGTGGCTACACCTTC
CASSQAGTGEVRGYTF
>-|TRBJ1-4|TRBV12-5|-
TGTGCTAGTGGTTTGACCCCGAGACACAACGCCGAACTGTTTTTT
CASGLTPRHNAELFF
>-|TRBJ2-3|TRBV6-5|-
TGTGCCAGCAGGACAGCAGATACGCAGTATTTT
CASRTADTQYF
>-|TRBJ1-1|TRBV5-5|-
TGTGCCAGCGCACGGTGGGGGAACACTGAAGCTTTCTTT
CASARWGNTEAFF
>-|TRBJ2-1|TRBV25-1|TRBD1
TGTGCCAGCAGGGAAGGGGGACAGCCTAACAATGAGCAGTTCTTC
CASREGGQPNNEQFF
>-|TRBJ2-7|TRBV6-5|-
TGTGCCAGCAGACGTCAATTGGGGGCCCCCTACGAGCAGTACTTC
CASRRQLGAPYEQYF
>-|TRBJ1-6|TRBV18|-
TGTGCCAGCTCACCGAGGTCATCGGAACCCTTT
CASSPRSSEPF
>-|TRBJ1-1|TRBV5-1|-
TGCGCCAGCAGCCCCGCCCCGGACGCCCGGAACACTGAAGCTTTCTTT
CASSPAPDARNTEAFF
>-|TRBJ1-3|TRBV2|TRBD1
TGTGCCAGCAGTGCCCCGACAGGGTTAGGGGACACCATATATTTT
CASSAPTGLGDTIYF
>-|TRBJ1-6|TRBV6-5|-
TGTGCCAGCAGTTACGGGACCCCTGATTCACCCCTCCACTTT
CASSYGTPDSPLHF
>-|TRBJ1-1|TRBV29-1|-
TGCAGCGTTGAACTCCGAGAAGCTTTCTTT
CSVELREAFF
>-|TRBJ1-1|TRBV5-6|-
TGTGCCAGCAGCGTACAGAGGGTCGCGTCTTTCTTT
CASSVQRVASFF
>-|TRBJ1-5|TRBV2|-
TGTGCCAGCAGTGAAAGGACAGACAATCAGCCCCAGCATTTT
CASSERTDNQPQHF
>-|TRBJ1-5|TRBV6-5|TRBD1
TGTGCCAGCAGGCAAACGGGACAGGTCGGTCAGCCCCAGCATTTT
CASRQTGQVGQPQHF
>-|TRBJ2-4|TRBV7-2|-
TGTGCCAGCAGCCCCTGGGGGGCCGGAGCCAAAAACATTCAGTACTTC
CASSPWGAGAKNIQYF
>-|TRBJ1-1|TRBV10-3|-
TGTGCCATCAGTGTACAAGAGAACACTGAAGCTTTCTTT
CAISVQENTEAFF
>-|TRBJ2-7|TRBV5-6|TRBD1
TGTGCCAGCAGCCGGCTGGACAGGGACGAGCAGTACTTC
CASSRLDRDEQYF
>-|TRBJ2-7|TRBV10-3|TRBD2
TGTGCCATCAGGGACCCTCATGCGGGGGGACCCACCTACGAGCAGTACTTC
CAIRDPHAGGPTYEQYF
>few|TRBJ1-2|TRBV12-3/TRBV12-4|-
TGTGCCAGCAGACCTGGCCCTTCCGTTGGCTACACCTTC
CASRPGPSVGYTF
>-|TRBJ1-6|TRBV18|-
TGTGCCAGCTCACTGAAAGGTCCAGGGAGCTCCTATAATTCACCCCTCCACTTT
CASSLKGPGSSYNSPLHF
>-|TRBJ2-3|TRBV9|-
TGTGCCAGCAGCCTCAGACCTAGAGGGGGTGCAGATACGCAGTATTTT
CASSLRPRGGADTQYF
>once|TRBJ1-3|TRBV7-2|-
TGTGCCAGCAGCCAAGGGGGAACTGGAAACACCATATATTTT
CASSQGGTGNTIYF
>-|TRBJ2-7|TRBV7-8|TRBD2
TGTGCCAGCAGCCCCAGGACTAGCGGGGTCTCCTACGAGCAGTACTTC
CASSPRTSGVSYEQYF
>-|TRBJ2-7|TRBV5-1|-
TGCGCCAGCAGCTCAGACAACTCCTACGAGCAGTACTTC
CASSSDNSYEQYF
>-|TRBJ2-3|TRBV7-9|-
TGTGCCAGCAGCTCCTACACAGATACGCAGTATTTT
CASSSYTDTQYF
>-|TRBJ2-4|TRBV5-1|TRBD1
TGCGCCAGCAGCTTGGGACAGGGTAGAGACATTCAGTACTTC
CASSLGQGRDIQYF
>-|TRBJ1-5|TRBV6-6|-
TGTGCCAGCAGTCCCCGACCAAGTCGGAGCAATCAGCCCCAGCATTTT
CASSPRPSRSNQPQHF
>-|TRBJ1-1|TRBV30|TRBD1
TGTGCCTGGACCGACGACAGGGGAACTGAAGCTTTCTTT
CAWTDDRGTEAFF
>few|TRBJ2-1|TRBV2|TRBD1
TGTGCCAGCAGTGAAGGGCAGGGGGCTGGCAATGAGCAGTTCTTC
CASSEGQGAGNEQFF